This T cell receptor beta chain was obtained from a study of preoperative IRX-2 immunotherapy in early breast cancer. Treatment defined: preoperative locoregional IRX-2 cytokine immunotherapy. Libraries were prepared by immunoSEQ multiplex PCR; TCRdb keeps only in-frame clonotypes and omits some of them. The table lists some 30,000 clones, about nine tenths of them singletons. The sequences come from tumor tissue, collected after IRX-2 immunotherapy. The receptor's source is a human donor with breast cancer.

The CDR3 sequence is CASSLDSGSPNYGYTF. CDR3 DNA sequence: TGTGCCAGCAGCTTAGATTCGGGCAGTCCTAACTATGGCTACACCTTC. The chain employs TRBV7-7 and TRBJ1-2; D uncertain. V was pared by 1 base and J by 0 bases, with 12 bases between. CDR1 SSHAT and CDR2 FNYEAQ come from the germline V gene (reference sequence). This CDR3 comprises 16 residues.